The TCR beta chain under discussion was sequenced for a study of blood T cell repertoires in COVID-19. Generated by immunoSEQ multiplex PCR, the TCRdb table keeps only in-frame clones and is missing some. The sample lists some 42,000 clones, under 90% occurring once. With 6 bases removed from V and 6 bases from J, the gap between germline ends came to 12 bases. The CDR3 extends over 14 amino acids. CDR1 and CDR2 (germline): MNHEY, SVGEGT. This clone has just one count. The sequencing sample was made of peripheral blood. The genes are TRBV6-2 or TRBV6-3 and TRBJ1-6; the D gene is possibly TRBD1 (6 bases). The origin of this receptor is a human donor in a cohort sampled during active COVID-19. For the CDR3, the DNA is TGTGCCAGCAGCCCCGACAGGAGTAATTCACCCCTCCACTTT. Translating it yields CASSPDRSNSPLHF.